The 31 T cell receptor beta chains in this list originate from one sample, sequenced in a study of blood T cell repertoires in COVID-19. The assay was immunoSEQ multiplex PCR, and TCRdb's table has in-frame clones only and misses some. The sample includes over 150,000 clones, around nine tenths of them seen just once. The sequenced sample was peripheral blood. These receptors came from a man aged 50 or older with COVID-19, enrolled during active disease.

The chain is built from TRBV7-9 and TRBJ2-3; 7 bases map to TRBD1. V lost 3 bases to trimming and J lost 6 bases; unmatched junction nucleotides: 3. Germline values: CDR1 SEHNR, CDR2 FQNEAQ (reference sequence). The length of the CDR3 is 13 residues. In DNA form, the CDR3 reads TGTGCCAGCAGCTTCGGACAGGCCGATACGCAGTATTTT. Protein product: CASSFGQADTQYF.

The rearrangement uses TRBV13 and TRBJ2-5; 12 bases align to TRBD1. CDR3 length equals 15 residues. The ends lost 6 bases at V and 5 bases at J; junction bases unmatched: 7. Germline-derived CDR1 and CDR2 are PRHDT and FYEKMQ (reference sequence). CDR3: CASRSGTGGRETQYF. The CDR3 nucleotides are TGTGCCAGCAGGTCCGGGACAGGGGGCCGGGAGACCCAGTACTTC. Drawing the rest from reference TRBV13 and TRBJ2-5, the complete variable domain is AAGVIQSPRHLIKEKRETATLKCYPIPRHDTVYWYQQGPGQDPQFLISFYEKMQSDKGSIPDRFSAQQFSDYHSELNMSSLELGDSALYFCASRSGTGGRETQYFGPGTRLLVL.

The V gene is TRBV5-1, the J gene TRBJ1-3, with 9 bases matching TRBD1. This CDR3 is 16 amino acids long. In germline, CDR1 is SGHRS, CDR2 YFSETQ. Losses at the gene ends were 8 bases for V and 4 bases for J; bases not matched to a gene: 13. CDR3 DNA sequence: TGCGCCAGTAGTCCCACAGGGGGCTCGGGAGGAAACACCATATATTTT. Translating gives CASSPTGGSGGNTIYF.

This chain connects TRBV4-1 to TRBJ2-7; no reliable D call. This CDR3 has 11 residues. The germline V and J ends were trimmed by 1 base and 11 bases, with 9 bases remaining between them. Germline V gene sequence: CDR1 MGHRA, CDR2 YSYEKL. CDR3 sequence reads: CASSQGGTKYF. As DNA, the CDR3 is TGCGCCAGCAGCCAAGGTGGCACGAAGTACTTC.

The gene calls are TRBV5-6 and TRBJ2-3; TRBD2 matches 11 bases. The CDR3 has 17 residues. CDR1 is SGHDT and CDR2 is YYEEEE in the germline V gene. J lost 4 bases, V lost 0 bases, and 7 bases had no gene match. In DNA form, the CDR3 reads TGTGCCAGCAGCTTGGTTAGCGGGGGGGCCCGAGCAGATACGCAGTATTTT. It yields the protein CASSLVSGGARADTQYF. The full variable domain, completed using reference TRBV5-6 and TRBJ2-3, is DAGVTQSPTHLIKTRGQQVTLRCSPKSGHDTVSWYQQALGQGPQFIFQYYEEEERQRGNFPDRFSGHQFPNYSSELNVNALLLGDSALYLCASSLVSGGARADTQYFGPGTRLTVL.

This clone was seen more than once but under ten times. The rearrangement joins TRBV6-5 to TRBJ1-4; D gene uncertain. This CDR3 comprises 15 residues. Germline CDR1 and CDR2: MNHEY and SVGAGI. Trimming removed 6 bases at V and 4 bases at J, with 15 bases between. CDR3: CASRGSRGGNEKLFF. In DNA, the CDR3 is TGTGCCAGCAGGGGATCGCGGGGTGGTAATGAAAAACTGTTTTTT.

The gene calls are TRBV27 and TRBJ2-1; TRBD1 is a possible D gene (6 bases). V lost 7 bases and J lost 5, with 18 bases in between. The germline gives CDR1 MNHEY, CDR2 SMNVEV (reference sequence). The CDR3 is made up of 15 amino acids. The chain's CDR3 is CASKLIGDNHNEQFF. The CDR3 bases are TGTGCCAGCAAGCTTATAGGGGACAACCACAATGAGCAGTTCTTC.

This clone has only a few counts. The chain has TRBV14 and TRBJ2-2; 7 bases align to TRBD1. CDR3 length: 16 amino acids. Germline CDR1 reads SGHDN; CDR2 reads FVKESK. V lost 4 bases to trimming and J lost 3 bases; unmatched junction nucleotides: 8. CDR3 amino acids: CASSPWDSRDTGELFF. The CDR3 region has the DNA TGTGCCAGCAGCCCATGGGACAGTCGAGACACCGGGGAGCTGTTTTTT.

The J gene is TRBJ2-2, the V gene TRBV6-2 or TRBV6-3, with 8 bases lining up with TRBD2. The trim removed 5 bases at V and 6 bases at J, leaving 5 bases unmatched. This CDR3 is 14 amino acids long. CDR1 and CDR2 from the germline V gene are MNHEY and SVGEGT. CDR3 bases: TGTGCCAGCAGTATCGGACTAGCACCCGGGGAGCTGTTTTTT. It yields the protein CASSIGLAPGELFF.

The count of this clone is one. V and J are TRBV10-3 and TRBJ1-6; 7 bases fit TRBD1. The CDR3 length is 13 residues. V shed 10 bases, J shed 6 bases, and the junction held 6 bases outside the gene matches. The germline V gene encodes CDR1 ENHRY and CDR2 SYGVKD. As DNA, the CDR3 is TGTGCCACCCACGGGACAGCTAATTCACCCCTCCACTTT. Its translation: CATHGTANSPLHF.

This rearrangement joins TRBV5-1 to TRBJ2-1; 11 positions agree with TRBD2. The germline gives CDR1 SGHRS, CDR2 YFSETQ. The CDR3 covers 17 residues. The trim removed 0 bases at V and 8 bases at J, leaving 10 bases unmatched. Written as DNA, the CDR3 is TGCGCCAGCAGCTTGGTGTCTAGCGGGGGGTTCAGCGATGAGCAGTTCTTC. The encoded protein is CASSLVSSGGFSDEQFF.

This chain joins TRBV5-1 and TRBJ2-5; 7 bases agree with TRBD2. Germline V gives CDR1 SGHRS, CDR2 YFSETQ. The V and J ends lost 1 base and 5 bases, in that order; junction bases with no gene match: 5. The CDR3 is 14 amino acids. In DNA form, the CDR3 reads TGCGCCAGCAGCTTGACTAGCGAGGGGGAGACCCAGTACTTC. It encodes CASSLTSEGETQYF.

The chain links TRBV7-2 to TRBJ2-3, with 8 positions matching TRBD2. The germline V gene encodes CDR1 SGHTA and CDR2 FQGNSA. CDR3 length: 16 amino acids. Germline trimming cut 1 base from V and 6 bases from J; bases unmatched to any gene: 9. CDR3 region: CASSLVAGGRRDTQYF. Written as DNA, the CDR3 is TGTGCCAGCAGCTTAGTTGCGGGGGGCCGGCGGGATACGCAGTATTTT. The full variable domain, rest sourced from reference TRBV7-2 and TRBJ2-3, is GAGVSQSPSNKVTEKGKDVELRCDPISGHTALYWYRQSLGQGLEFLIYFQGNSAPDKSGLPSDRFSAERTGGSVSTLTIQRTQQEDSAVYLCASSLVAGGRRDTQYFGPGTRLTVL.

The chain couples TRBV29-1 to TRBJ2-7; D perhaps matches TRBD1 (6 bases). The CDR3 sequence is 14 residues long. The germline gives CDR1 SQVTM, CDR2 ANQGSEA. Trimming stripped 4 bases from V and 0 bases from J, with 13 bases between. The CDR3 DNA reads TGCAGCGTTGCCAACAGGGACGGCTCCTACGAGCAGTACTTC. This gives the protein CSVANRDGSYEQYF.

The chain has TRBV12-3 or TRBV12-4 and TRBJ2-7; 7 bases are a match to TRBD2. The length of the CDR3 is 12 residues. The V segment lost 3 bases and the J segment 5 bases; nucleotides outside the gene matches: 1. The CDR3 reads CASSFLADEQYF. The CDR3 DNA sequence: TGTGCCAGCAGTTTTCTAGCGGACGAGCAGTACTTC.

CDR3 sequence: CAISESAGRSNTGELFF. CDR3 nucleotides: TGTGCCATCAGTGAGTCGGCGGGGCGTTCGAACACCGGGGAGCTGTTTTTT. The V call is TRBV10-3, the J call TRBJ2-2; a possible D gene is TRBD2 (6 bases). The V gene's germline CDR1 is ENHRY and CDR2 SYGVKD. The V gene lost 0 bases and the J gene lost 0 bases, with 11 bases spanning the gap. The CDR3 is made up of 17 amino acids.

The chain couples TRBV7-2 to TRBJ2-7; 8 bases map to TRBD2. This CDR3 has 14 amino acids. Germline CDR1 reads SGHTA; CDR2 reads FQGNSA. The V and J ends lost 1 base and 3 bases, in that order; junction bases with no gene match: 2. CDR3: CASSLVRGGYEQYF. The DNA of the CDR3 is TGTGCCAGCAGCTTAGTACGGGGGGGCTACGAGCAGTACTTC.

The gene calls are TRBV6-5 and TRBJ1-2, with 8 positions matching TRBD1. The CDR3 sequence is 14 residues long. With 0 bases clipped from V and 6 bases from J, the junction kept 3 bases outside the gene matches. Germline CDR1 is MNHEY and CDR2 is SVGAGI. CDR3 nucleotide sequence: TGTGCCAGCAGTTACTCGACAGGGGAGGATGGCTACACCTTC. Protein product: CASSYSTGEDGYTF.

The genes are TRBV11-2 and TRBJ2-7; D might be TRBD1 (5 bases). The ends were cut back, 3 bases at V and 0 bases at J, with 9 bases in the middle. This CDR3 region has 14 residues. The germline V gene has CDR1 SGHAT and CDR2 FQNNGV. CDR3 sequence (DNA): TGTGCCAGCAGCTTCGGCAGGGACTCCTACGAGCAGTACTTC. This encodes CASSFGRDSYEQYF.

The V gene is TRBV5-1, the J gene TRBJ2-1; 8 bases are a match to TRBD2. Per the germline V gene, CDR1 is SGHRS and CDR2 is YFSETQ. J gave up 6 bases and V 4 bases, and 9 bases lay outside the gene matches. The length of the CDR3 is 15 residues. DNA for the CDR3: TGCGCCAGCAGCGAGGGACTAGAGGCATTCAATGAGCAGTTCTTC. The encoded protein is CASSEGLEAFNEQFF.

This clone was seen a handful of times. This chain links TRBV4-3 with TRBJ1-2; 9 bases fit TRBD1. V lost 2 bases, J lost 4 bases, and 14 bases stayed unmatched. The CDR3 has 18 residues. Germline CDR1 is LGHNA and CDR2 is YSLEER. The CDR3 protein is CASSQNLETGGTLYGYTF. The CDR3 DNA sequence: TGCGCCAGCAGCCAAAACTTGGAAACAGGGGGCACCCTCTATGGCTACACCTTC.

The genes are TRBV5-4 and TRBJ1-5, with D unclear. The germline V gene has CDR1 SGHNT and CDR2 YYREEE (reference sequence). Trimming stripped 4 bases from V and 5 bases from J, with 16 bases between. The length of the CDR3 is 15 residues. The chain's CDR3 is CASSTGPQEDQPQHF. The CDR3 nucleotides are TGTGCCAGCAGCACCGGACCCCAGGAGGATCAGCCCCAGCATTTT.

V is TRBV7-9 and J is TRBJ1-1, with D unresolved. From germline, CDR1 is SEHNR and CDR2 FQNEAQ (reference sequence). V was shortened by 2 bases and J by 1 base, with 11 bases between the two germline ends. The CDR3 has 15 residues. The CDR3 nucleotides are TGTGCCAGCAGCTTATTTCGGTCCCCGAACACTGAAGCTTTCTTT. Translation: CASSLFRSPNTEAFF.

This clone was seen a single time. The chain couples TRBV2 to TRBJ2-1; a possible D gene is TRBD1 (6 bases). The CDR3 is 18 residues long. V was cut by 2 bases and J by 0 bases, with 17 bases left in between. Germline CDR1 reads SNHLY; CDR2 reads FYNNEI. CDR3 coding DNA: TGTGCCAGCAGTGAATGGCATCCCGGGACACCCTCCTACAATGAGCAGTTCTTC. The encoded protein is CASSEWHPGTPSYNEQFF. The entire variable domain, with the rest obtained from reference TRBV2 and TRBJ2-1, is as follows: EPEVTQTPSHQVTQMGQEVILRCVPISNHLYFYWYRQILGQKVEFLVSFYNNEISEKSEIFDDQFSVERPDGSNFTLKIRSTKLEDSAMYFCASSEWHPGTPSYNEQFFGPGTRLTVL.

This clone has only a few counts. The chain joins TRBV5-6 to TRBJ1-5, with D perhaps matching TRBD1 (6 bases). This CDR3 is 15 amino acids long. CDR1 and CDR2 from the germline V gene are SGHDT and YYEEEE. Trimming shortened V by 4 bases and J by 4 bases, and 15 bases separated the two germline ends. The CDR3 sequence is CASSTGGTINQPQHF. CDR3 nucleotides: TGTGCCAGCAGCACCGGGGGGACAATAAATCAGCCCCAGCATTTT.

The gene calls are TRBV6-5 and TRBJ2-7; tentative D call: TRBD2 (6 bases). The V end was cut by 6 bases, the J end by 6 bases, with 21 bases between. Germline CDR1 and CDR2: MNHEY and SVGAGI. CDR3 length: 15 residues. The CDR3 is CASSRTKGEGTEQYF. The CDR3 nucleotides read TGTGCCAGCAGCCGGACTAAAGGCGAGGGAACCGAGCAGTACTTC.

In its sample, this clone was seen a few times. The rearrangement uses TRBV6-5 and TRBJ2-7, with TRBD1 identical over 9 bases. The V gene end was trimmed by 5 bases and the J gene end by 5 bases; junction bases not matched to a gene: 7. Germline-derived CDR1 and CDR2 are MNHEY and SVGAGI. The CDR3 contains 14 residues. This chain's CDR3 is CASSLQGANDEQYF. The DNA of the CDR3 is TGTGCCAGCAGTCTACAGGGGGCTAACGACGAGCAGTACTTC.

The V and J genes are TRBV7-2 and TRBJ2-7; D unclear. In germline, CDR1 is SGHTA, CDR2 FQGNSA. V was clipped by 5 bases and J by 2 bases, with 7 bases between them. This CDR3 contains 12 residues. The CDR3 here is CASSRTAYEQYF. DNA for the CDR3: TGTGCCAGCAGCCGAACGGCCTACGAGCAGTACTTC.

The genes are TRBV27 and TRBJ1-6, with 9 positions matching TRBD1. V lost 2 bases, J lost 6 bases, and 11 bases stayed unmatched. Germline CDR1 reads MNHEY; CDR2 reads SMNVEV (reference sequence). CDR3 length: 18 amino acids. The CDR3 is CASSLRLGVDRGNSPLHF. CDR3 in DNA: TGTGCCAGCAGTTTAAGGCTTGGGGTGGACAGGGGTAATTCACCCCTCCACTTT.

V and J are TRBV2 and TRBJ2-1; 12 bases map to TRBD2. This CDR3 spans 16 amino acids. The ends lost 5 bases at V and 0 bases at J; junction bases unmatched: 2. CDR1 and CDR2 (germline): SNHLY, FYNNEI. CDR3 sequence reads: CASSPTSGGSYNEQFF. CDR3 coding DNA: TGTGCCAGCAGTCCGACTAGCGGGGGCTCCTACAATGAGCAGTTCTTC.

Note on this clone: Other nucleotide sequences from this sample produce the same CDR3. The rearrangement links TRBV6-5 to TRBJ2-7, with TRBD2 matching 14 bases. The CDR3 has 15 amino acids. V trimming: 6 bases; J trimming: 3 bases; junction bases outside the gene matches: 4. Germline-derived CDR1 and CDR2 are MNHEY and SVGAGI. The CDR3 sequence: CASSYGLAGGYEQYF. The CDR3 DNA reads as TGTGCCAGCAGCTACGGACTAGCGGGAGGCTACGAGCAGTACTTC.